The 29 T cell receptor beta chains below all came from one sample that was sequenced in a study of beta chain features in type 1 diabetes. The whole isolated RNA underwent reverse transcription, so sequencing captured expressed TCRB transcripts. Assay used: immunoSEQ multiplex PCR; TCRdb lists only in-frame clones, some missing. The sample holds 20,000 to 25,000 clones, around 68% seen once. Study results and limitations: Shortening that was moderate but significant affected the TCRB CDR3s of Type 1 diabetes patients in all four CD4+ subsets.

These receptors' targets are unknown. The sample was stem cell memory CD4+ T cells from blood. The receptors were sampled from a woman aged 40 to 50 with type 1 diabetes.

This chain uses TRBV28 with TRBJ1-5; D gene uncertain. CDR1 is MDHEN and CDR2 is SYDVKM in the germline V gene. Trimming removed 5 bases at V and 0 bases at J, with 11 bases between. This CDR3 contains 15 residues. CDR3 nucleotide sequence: TGTGCCAGCAGTGCCGCAGGATATAGCAATCAGCCCCAGCATTTT. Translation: CASSAAGYSNQPQHF.

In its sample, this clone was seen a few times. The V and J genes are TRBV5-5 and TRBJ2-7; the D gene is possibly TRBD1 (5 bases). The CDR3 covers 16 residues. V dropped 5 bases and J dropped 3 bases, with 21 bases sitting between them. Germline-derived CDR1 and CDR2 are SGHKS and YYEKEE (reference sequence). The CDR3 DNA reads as TGTGCCAGCAGAATAGGGGCCCAGTCCCACCTCTACGAGCAGTACTTC. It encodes CASRIGAQSHLYEQYF. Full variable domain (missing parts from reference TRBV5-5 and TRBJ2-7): DAGVTQSPTHLIKTRGQQVTLRCSPISGHKSVSWYQQVLGQGPQFIFQYYEKEERGRGNFPDRFSARQFPNYSSELNVNALLLGDSALYLCASRIGAQSHLYEQYFGPGTRLTVT.

This CDR3 is CATSRAGNTDTQYF. The CDR3 DNA follows: TGTGCCACCAGCAGAGCAGGGAACACAGATACGCAGTATTTT. The J gene is TRBJ2-3, the V gene TRBV15, with D possibly TRBD1 on 5 matching bases. CDR1 LNHNV and CDR2 YYDKDF come from the germline V gene (reference sequence). V gave up 1 base and J gave up 2 bases, with 7 bases separating them. The CDR3 extends over 14 amino acids.

In DNA, the CDR3 is TGTGCCAGCAGCCAGTACAGGGGGCTATCGGCAAAAGAGACCCAGTACTTC. Amino acids: CASSQYRGLSAKETQYF. J is TRBJ2-5 and V is TRBV7-9; 9 positions agree with TRBD1. V was pared by 5 bases and J by 3 bases, with 13 bases of the junction left unmatched. The germline gives CDR1 SEHNR, CDR2 FQNEAQ (reference sequence). The CDR3 consists of 17 residues.

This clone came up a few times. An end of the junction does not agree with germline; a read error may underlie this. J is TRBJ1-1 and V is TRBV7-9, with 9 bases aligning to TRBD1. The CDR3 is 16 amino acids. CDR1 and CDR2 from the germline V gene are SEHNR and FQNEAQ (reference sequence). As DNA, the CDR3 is TGTGCCAGCACCTTAGAACAGGGGGCGAGAGGCACTGAAGCTTTCTTT. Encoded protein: CASTLEQGARGTEAFF.

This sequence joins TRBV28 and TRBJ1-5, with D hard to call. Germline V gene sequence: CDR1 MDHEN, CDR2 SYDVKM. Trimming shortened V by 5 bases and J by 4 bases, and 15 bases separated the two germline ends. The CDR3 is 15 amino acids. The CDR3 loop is CASSLDLTRNQPQHF. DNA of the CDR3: TGTGCCAGCAGTCTCGACCTCACGAGGAATCAGCCCCAGCATTTT.

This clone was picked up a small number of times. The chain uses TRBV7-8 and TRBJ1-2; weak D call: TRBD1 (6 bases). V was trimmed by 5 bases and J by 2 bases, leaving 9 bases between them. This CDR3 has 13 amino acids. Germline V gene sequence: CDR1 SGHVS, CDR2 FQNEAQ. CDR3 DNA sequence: TGTGCCAGCAGCCCAGACAGGAACTATGGCTACACCTTC. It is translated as CASSPDRNYGYTF.

The chain's CDR3 is CASNVRPGQGGPGELFF. For the CDR3, the DNA is TGTGCCAGTAACGTGAGACCGGGACAGGGTGGTCCCGGGGAGCTGTTTTTT. V and J are TRBV19 and TRBJ2-2; TRBD1 agrees at 9 bases. Unmatched junction bases numbered 15, after V lost 7 bases and J lost 6 bases. The CDR3 has 17 residues. CDR1 and CDR2 (germline): LNHDA, SQIVND (reference sequence).

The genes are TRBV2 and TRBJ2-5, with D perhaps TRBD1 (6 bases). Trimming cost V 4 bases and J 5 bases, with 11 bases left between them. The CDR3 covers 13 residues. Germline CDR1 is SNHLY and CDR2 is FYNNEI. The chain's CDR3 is CASSGGGDETQYF. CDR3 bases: TGTGCCAGCAGTGGAGGGGGAGATGAGACCCAGTACTTC.

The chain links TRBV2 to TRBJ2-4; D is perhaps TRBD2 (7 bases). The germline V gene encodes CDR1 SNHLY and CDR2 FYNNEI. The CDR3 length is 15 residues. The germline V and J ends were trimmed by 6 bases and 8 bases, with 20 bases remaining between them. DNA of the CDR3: TGTGCCAGCAGGCCATGGGGCGGGGGCCCTGACATTCAGTACTTC. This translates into CASRPWGGGPDIQYF. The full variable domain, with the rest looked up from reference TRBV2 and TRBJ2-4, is EPEVTQTPSHQVTQMGQEVILRCVPISNHLYFYWYRQILGQKVEFLVSFYNNEISEKSEIFDDQFSVERPDGSNFTLKIRSTKLEDSAMYFCASRPWGGGPDIQYFGAGTRLSVL.

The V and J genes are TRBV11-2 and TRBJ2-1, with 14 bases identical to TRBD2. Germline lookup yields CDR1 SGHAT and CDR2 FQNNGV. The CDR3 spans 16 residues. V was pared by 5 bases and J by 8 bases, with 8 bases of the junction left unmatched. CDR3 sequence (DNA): TGTGCCAGCAGCCCACCGGGACTAGCGGGAGTAGATGAGCAGTTCTTC. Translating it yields CASSPPGLAGVDEQFF.

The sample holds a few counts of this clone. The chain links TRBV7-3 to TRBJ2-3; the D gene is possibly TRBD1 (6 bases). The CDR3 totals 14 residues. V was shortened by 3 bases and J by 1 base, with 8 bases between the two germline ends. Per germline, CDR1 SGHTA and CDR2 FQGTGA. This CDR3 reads CASSFRQGTDTQYF. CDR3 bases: TGTGCCAGCAGCTTCAGACAGGGCACAGATACGCAGTATTTT.

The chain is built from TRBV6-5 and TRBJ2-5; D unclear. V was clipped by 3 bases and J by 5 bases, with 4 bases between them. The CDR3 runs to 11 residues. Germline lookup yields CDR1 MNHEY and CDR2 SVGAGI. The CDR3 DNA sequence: TGTGCCAGCAGTTATCGGGAGACCCAGTACTTC. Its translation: CASSYRETQYF.

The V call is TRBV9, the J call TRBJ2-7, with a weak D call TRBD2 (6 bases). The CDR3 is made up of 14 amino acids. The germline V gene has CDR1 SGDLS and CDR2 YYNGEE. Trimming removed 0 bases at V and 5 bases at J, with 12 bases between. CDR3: CASSVGLGRNEQYF. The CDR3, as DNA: TGTGCCAGCAGCGTAGGGTTAGGGAGGAACGAGCAGTACTTC.

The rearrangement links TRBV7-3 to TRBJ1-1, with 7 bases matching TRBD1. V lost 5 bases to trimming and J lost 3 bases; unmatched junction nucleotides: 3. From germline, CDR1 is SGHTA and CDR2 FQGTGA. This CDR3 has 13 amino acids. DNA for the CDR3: TGTGCCAGCAGCAACCAGGGGGACACTGAAGCTTTCTTT. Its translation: CASSNQGDTEAFF.

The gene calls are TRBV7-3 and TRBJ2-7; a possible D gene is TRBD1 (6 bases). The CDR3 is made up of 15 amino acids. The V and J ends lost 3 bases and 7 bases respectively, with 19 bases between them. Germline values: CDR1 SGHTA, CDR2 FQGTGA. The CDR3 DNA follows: TGTGCCAGCAGCTTGGGGATAGAGGGGGTCAGGGAGCAGTACTTC. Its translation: CASSLGIEGVREQYF.

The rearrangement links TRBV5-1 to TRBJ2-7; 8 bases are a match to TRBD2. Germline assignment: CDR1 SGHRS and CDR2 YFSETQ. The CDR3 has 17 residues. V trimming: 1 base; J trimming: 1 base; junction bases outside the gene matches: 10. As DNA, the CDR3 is TGCGCCAGCAGCTTGCGGGAGACTAGCGCCAGGTCCTACGAGCAGTACTTC. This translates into CASSLRETSARSYEQYF.

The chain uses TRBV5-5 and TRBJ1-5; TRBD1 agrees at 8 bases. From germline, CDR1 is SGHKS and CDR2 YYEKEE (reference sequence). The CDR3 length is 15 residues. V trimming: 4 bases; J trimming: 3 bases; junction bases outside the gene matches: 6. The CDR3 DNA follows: TGTGCCAGCAGCGGTAACAGGGGGATCAATCAGCCCCAGCATTTT. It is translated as CASSGNRGINQPQHF.

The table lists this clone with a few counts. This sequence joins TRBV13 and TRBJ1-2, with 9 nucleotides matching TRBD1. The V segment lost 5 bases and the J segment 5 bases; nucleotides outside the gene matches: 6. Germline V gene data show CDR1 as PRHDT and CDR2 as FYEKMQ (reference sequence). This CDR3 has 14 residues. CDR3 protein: CASSEGQGRYGYTF. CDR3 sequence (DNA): TGTGCCAGCAGCGAGGGACAGGGAAGATATGGCTACACCTTC.

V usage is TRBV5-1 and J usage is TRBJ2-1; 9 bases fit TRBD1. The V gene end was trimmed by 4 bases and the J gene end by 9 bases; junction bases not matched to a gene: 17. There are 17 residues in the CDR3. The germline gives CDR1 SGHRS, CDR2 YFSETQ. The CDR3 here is CASSQPWGQGPRPEQFF. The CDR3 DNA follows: TGCGCCAGCAGCCAGCCATGGGGACAGGGCCCGCGGCCTGAGCAGTTCTTC.

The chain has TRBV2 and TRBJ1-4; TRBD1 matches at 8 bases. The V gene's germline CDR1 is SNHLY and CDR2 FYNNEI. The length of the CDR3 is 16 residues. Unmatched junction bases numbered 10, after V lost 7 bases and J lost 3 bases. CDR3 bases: TGTGCCAGCAATCCGGACAGGGTAGCGGCTAATGAAAAACTGTTTTTT. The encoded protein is CASNPDRVAANEKLFF.

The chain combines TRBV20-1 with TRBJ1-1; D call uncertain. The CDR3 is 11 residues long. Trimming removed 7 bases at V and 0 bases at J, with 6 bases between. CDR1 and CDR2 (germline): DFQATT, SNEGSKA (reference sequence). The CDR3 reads CSVQLNTEAFF. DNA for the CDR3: TGCAGTGTTCAGTTGAACACTGAAGCTTTCTTT.

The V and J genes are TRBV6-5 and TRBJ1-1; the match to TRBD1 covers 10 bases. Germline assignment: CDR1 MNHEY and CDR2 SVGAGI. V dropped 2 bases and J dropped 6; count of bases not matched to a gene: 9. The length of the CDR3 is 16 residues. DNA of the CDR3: TGTGCCAGCAGTTACGATGACAGGGGGCGCAGGGCTGAAGCTTTCTTT. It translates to CASSYDDRGRRAEAFF.

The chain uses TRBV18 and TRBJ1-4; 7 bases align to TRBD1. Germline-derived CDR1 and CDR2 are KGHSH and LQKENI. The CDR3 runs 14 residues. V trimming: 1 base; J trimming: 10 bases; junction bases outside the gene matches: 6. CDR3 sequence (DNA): TGTGCCAGCTCACCACAGGGGGCGGAGGTAAAACTGTTTTTT. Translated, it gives CASSPQGAEVKLFF.

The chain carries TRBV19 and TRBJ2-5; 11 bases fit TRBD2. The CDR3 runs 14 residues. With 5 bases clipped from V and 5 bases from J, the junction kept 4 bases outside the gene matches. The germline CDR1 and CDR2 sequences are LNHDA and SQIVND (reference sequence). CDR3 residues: CASSLTSGTETQYF. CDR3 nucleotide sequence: TGTGCCAGTAGTTTGACTAGCGGGACTGAGACCCAGTACTTC.

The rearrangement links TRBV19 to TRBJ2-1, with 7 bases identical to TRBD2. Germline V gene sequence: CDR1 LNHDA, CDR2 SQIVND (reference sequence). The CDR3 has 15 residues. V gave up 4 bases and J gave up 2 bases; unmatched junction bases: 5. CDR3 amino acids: CASSRPGLAYNEQFF. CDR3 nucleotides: TGTGCCAGTAGTAGACCTGGACTAGCCTACAATGAGCAGTTCTTC.

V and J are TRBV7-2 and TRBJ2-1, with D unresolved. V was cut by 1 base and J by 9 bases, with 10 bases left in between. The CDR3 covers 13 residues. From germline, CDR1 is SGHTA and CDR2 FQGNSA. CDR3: CASSLGWAGEQFF. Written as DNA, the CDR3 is TGTGCCAGCAGCTTAGGTTGGGCAGGTGAGCAGTTCTTC.

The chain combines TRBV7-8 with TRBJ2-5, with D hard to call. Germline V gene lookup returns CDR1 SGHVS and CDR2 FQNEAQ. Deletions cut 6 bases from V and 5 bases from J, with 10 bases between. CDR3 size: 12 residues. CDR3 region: CASSLTFETQYF. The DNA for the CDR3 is TGTGCCAGCAGTTTGACTTTTGAGACCCAGTACTTC.

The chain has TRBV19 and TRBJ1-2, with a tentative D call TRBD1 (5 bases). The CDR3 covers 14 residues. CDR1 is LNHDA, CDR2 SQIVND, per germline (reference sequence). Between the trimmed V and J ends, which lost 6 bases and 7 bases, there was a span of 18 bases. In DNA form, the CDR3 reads TGTGCCAGTAGGGAATCGGGGGGGAGAGCTGGCTACACCTTC. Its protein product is CASRESGGRAGYTF. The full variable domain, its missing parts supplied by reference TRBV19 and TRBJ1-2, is DGGITQSPKYLFRKEGQNVTLSCEQNLNHDAMYWYRQDPGQGLRLIYYSQIVNDFQKGDIAEGYSVSREKKESFPLTVTSAQKNPTAFYLCASRESGGRAGYTFGSGTRLTVV.